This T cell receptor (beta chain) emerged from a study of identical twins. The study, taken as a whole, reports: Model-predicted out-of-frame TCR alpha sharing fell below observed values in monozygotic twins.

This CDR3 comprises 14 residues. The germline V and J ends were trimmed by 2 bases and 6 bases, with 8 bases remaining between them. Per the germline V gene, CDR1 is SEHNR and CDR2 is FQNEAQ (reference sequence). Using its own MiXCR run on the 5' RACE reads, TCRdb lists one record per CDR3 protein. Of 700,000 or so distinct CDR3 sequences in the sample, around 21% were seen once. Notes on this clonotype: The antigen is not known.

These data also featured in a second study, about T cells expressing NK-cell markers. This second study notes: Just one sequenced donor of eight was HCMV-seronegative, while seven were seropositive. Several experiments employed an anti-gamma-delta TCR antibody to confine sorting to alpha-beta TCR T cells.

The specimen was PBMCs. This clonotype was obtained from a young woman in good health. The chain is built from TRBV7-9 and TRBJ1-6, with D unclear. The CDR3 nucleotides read TGTGCCAGCAGCTTATTAGGGCTTAATTCACCCCTCCACTTT. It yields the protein CASSLLGLNSPLHF.